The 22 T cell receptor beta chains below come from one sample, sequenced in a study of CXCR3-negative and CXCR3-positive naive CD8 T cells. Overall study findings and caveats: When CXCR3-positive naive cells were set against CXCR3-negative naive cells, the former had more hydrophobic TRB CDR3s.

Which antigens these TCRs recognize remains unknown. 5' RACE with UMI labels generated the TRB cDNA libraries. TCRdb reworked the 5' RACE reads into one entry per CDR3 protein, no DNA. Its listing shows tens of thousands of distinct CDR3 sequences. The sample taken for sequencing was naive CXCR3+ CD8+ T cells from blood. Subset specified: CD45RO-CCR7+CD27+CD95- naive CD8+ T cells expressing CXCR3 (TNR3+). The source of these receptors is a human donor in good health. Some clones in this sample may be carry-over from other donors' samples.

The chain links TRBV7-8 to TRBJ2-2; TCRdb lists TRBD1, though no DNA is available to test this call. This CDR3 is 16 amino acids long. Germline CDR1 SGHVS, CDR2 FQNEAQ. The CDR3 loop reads CAGKQWRGAVTGELFF.

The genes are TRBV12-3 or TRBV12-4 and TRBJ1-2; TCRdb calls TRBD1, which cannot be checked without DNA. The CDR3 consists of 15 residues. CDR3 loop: CASSLLTGGIYGYTF.

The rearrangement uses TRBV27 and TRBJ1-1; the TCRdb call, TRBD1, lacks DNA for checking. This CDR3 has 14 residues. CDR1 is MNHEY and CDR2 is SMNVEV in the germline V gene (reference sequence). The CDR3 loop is CASSLRGANTEAFF.

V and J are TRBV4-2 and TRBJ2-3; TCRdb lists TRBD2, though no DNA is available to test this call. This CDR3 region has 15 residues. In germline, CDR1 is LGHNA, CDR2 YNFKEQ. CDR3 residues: CASKMAGGPTDTQYF.

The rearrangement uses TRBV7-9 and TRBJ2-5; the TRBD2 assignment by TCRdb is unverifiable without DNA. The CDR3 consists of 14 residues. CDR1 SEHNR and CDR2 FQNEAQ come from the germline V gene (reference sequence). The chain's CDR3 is CASIFGTTLETQYF.

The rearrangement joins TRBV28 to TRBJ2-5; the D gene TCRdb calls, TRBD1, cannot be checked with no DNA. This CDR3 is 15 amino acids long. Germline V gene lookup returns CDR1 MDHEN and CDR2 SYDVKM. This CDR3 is CASSWGTQPQETQYF.

CDR3 amino acids: CASSVGGSTSYEQYF. The V gene is TRBV9, the J gene TRBJ2-7; TCRdb designates TRBD1, a call that cannot be tested without DNA. Germline V gene data show CDR1 as SGDLS and CDR2 as YYNGEE. The CDR3 runs 15 residues.

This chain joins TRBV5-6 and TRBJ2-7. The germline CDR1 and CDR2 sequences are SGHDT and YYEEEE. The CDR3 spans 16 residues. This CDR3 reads CASSHLPVGSSYEQYF.

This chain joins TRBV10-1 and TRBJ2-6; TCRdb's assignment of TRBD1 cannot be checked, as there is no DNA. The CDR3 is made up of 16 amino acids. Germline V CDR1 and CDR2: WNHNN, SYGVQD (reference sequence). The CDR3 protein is CADSHRVSSGANVLTF.

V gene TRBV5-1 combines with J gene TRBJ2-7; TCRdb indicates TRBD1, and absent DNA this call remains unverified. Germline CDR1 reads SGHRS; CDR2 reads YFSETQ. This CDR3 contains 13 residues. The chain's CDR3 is CASSLSGGHEQYF.

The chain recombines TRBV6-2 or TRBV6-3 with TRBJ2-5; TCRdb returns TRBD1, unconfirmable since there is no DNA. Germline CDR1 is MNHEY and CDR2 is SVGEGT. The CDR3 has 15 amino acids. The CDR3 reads CASADRGDASETQYF.

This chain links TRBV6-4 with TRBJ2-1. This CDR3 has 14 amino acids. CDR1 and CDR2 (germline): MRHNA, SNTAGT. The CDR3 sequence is CASKQVSSYNEQFF.

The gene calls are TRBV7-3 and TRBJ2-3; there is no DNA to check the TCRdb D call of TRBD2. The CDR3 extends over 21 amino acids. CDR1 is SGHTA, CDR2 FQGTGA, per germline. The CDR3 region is CASSAHFKGLADFYRTDTQYF.

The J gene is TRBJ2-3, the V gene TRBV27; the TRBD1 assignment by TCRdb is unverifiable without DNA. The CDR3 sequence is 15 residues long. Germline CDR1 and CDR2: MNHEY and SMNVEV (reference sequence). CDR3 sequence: CATTPFRGSTDTQYF.

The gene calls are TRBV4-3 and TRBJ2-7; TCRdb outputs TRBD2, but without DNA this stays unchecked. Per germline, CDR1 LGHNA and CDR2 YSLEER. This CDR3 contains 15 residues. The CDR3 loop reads CASSPGWTSGYEQYF.

This CDR3 is CSGSRGYEQYF. This chain joins TRBV29-1 and TRBJ2-7; TCRdb reports TRBD1, a call that lacks DNA to check it against. Germline assignment: CDR1 SQVTM and CDR2 ANQGSEA. The CDR3 totals 11 residues.

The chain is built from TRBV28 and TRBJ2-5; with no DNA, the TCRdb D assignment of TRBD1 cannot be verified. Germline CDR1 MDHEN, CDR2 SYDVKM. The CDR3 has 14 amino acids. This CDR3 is CASSFWGTDNEQYF.

The CDR3 sequence: CASSPSPGTSGARAYNEQFF. The chain joins TRBV19 to TRBJ2-1; without DNA, the TCRdb call of TRBD2 cannot be checked. Per germline, CDR1 LNHDA and CDR2 SQIVND (reference sequence). CDR3 length: 20 residues.

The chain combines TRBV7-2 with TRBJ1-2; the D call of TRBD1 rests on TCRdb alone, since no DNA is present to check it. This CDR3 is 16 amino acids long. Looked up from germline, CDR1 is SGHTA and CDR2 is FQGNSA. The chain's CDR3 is CASSSSRTDLNYGYTF.

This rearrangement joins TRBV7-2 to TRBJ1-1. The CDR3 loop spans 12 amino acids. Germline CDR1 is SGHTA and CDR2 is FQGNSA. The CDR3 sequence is CASSLGYTEAFF.

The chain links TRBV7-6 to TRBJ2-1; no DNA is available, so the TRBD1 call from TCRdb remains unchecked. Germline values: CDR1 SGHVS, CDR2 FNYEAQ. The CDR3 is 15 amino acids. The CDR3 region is CASTLAGGPYNEQFF.

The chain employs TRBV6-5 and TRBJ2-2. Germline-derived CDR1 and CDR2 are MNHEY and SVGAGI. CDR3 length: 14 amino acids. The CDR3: CASSYLDPTGELFF.